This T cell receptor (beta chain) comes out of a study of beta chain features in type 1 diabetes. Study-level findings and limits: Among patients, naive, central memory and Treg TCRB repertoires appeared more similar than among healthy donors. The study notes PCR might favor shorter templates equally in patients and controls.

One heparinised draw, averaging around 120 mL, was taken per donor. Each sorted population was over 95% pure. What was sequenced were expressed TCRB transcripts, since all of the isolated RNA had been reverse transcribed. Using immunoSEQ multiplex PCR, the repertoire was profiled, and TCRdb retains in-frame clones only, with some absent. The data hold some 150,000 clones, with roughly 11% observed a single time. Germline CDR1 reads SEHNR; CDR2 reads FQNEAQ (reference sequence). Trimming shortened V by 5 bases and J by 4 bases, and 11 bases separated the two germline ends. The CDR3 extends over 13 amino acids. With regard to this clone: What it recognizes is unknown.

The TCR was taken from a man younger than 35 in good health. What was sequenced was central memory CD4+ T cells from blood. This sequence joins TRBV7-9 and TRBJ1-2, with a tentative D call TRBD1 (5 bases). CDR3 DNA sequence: TGTGCCAGCAGCCGAGGGGAGCTCTATGGCTACACCTTC. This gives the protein CASSRGELYGYTF.